This T cell receptor beta chain was sequenced during a study of radiotherapy plus CTLA-4 blockade in lung cancer. CDR1 is SGHRS, CDR2 YFSETQ, per germline. The CDR3 has 15 residues. Trimming stripped 4 bases from V and 4 bases from J, with 17 bases between. TCRdb's copy holds only in-frame clones and misses some; the assay was immunoSEQ multiplex PCR. The sample shows 90,000 to 150,000 clones, more than 65% of them seen only once. The input for sequencing was peripheral blood, taken from a patient treated with radiotherapy plus ipilimumab. This chain connects TRBV5-1 to TRBJ1-1; D unclear. This sequence was found in a human donor with non-small cell lung cancer who had a partial response to radiotherapy plus ipilimumab. The CDR3 region is CASSTNGARGTEAFF. CDR3 nucleotide sequence: TGCGCCAGCAGCACTAACGGAGCGAGAGGCACTGAAGCTTTCTTT. The whole variable domain, remainder taken from reference TRBV5-1 and TRBJ1-1, is KAGVTQTPRYLIKTRGQQVTLSCSPISGHRSVSWYQQTPGQGLQFLFEYFSETQRNKGNFPGRFSGRQFSNSRSEMNVSTLELGDSALYLCASSTNGARGTEAFFGQGTRLTVV.